This is a list of T cell receptor beta chains from one sample in a study of blood T cell repertoires in COVID-19. TCRdb's table, derived via immunoSEQ multiplex PCR, lists solely in-frame clones and lacks some. Here the sample spans a few hundred thousand clones, over 75% being singletons. Sequencing used peripheral blood. The receptors originated from a man aged 45-60 years with active or convalescent COVID-19. Each CDR3 is given with its conserved first and last residue.

v_call cdr3_aa
TRBV7-8 CASSSGRTTGELFF
TRBV5-1 CASSSDKNTEAFF
TRBV6-5 CASSISLTQYF
TRBV15 CATSAPTSGLAGEQYF
TRBV7-9 CASSHTRLDSYEQYF
TRBV10-3 CAISRAQGEGFNTEAFF
TRBV6-6 CASSPQGLAENYEQYF
TRBV18 CASSPKREGEKETQYF
TRBV19 CASSMSGTRSPLHF
TRBV5-4 CASSTNRDGFSGANVLTF
TRBV6-5 CASSYGPGGAYEQYF
TRBV7-6 CASSPTGNTEAFF
TRBV12-3/TRBV12-4 CASSLVQETQYF
TRBV5-1 CASSSAAGLNEQFF
TRBV7-8 CASSRTGMGEKLFF
TRBV18 CASSPPTTGTDTQYF
TRBV2 CASQGTGGDTEAFF
TRBV20-1 CSASLAGGSREQFF
TRBV29-1 CSVRRPGANVLTF
TRBV2 CASSERKTGELFF
TRBV9 CASRGEGNTEAFF
TRBV9 CASSVSTRNTDTQYF
TRBV6-5 CATRTEGTYEQYF
TRBV6-6 CASSYDTGAGNTIYF
TRBV25-1 CASSESGEYGYTF
TRBV4-1 CASSQEVSGTGPFSGANVLTF
TRBV11-1 CASSRGRQQETQYF
TRBV28 CASSLLRTGAGNQPQHF
TRBV2 CASCRQGWTGELFF
TRBV11-2 CASSPLNIEQYF
TRBV9 CASSVVGQGTDTQYF
TRBV25-1 CASSEVGLSPLHF
TRBV23-1 CASNRRDRGYQPQHF
TRBV2 CASSVGESGNTIYF
TRBV6-1 CASSKGDRDRREFDSGELFF
TRBV19 CASSIGPQGYEQYF
TRBV5-1 CASSLTPRGPDSPPREQYF
TRBV19 CASRGRLAGGPSSYNEQFF
TRBV5-1 CASSQGAINEQFF
TRBV7-2 CASSSRTGSLEQYF
TRBV28 CASSLGSTGTGYTF
TRBV27 CASRPGLPNNEQFF
TRBV4-1 CASSGRNSYEQYF
TRBV3-1/TRBV3-2 CASSQGDARAKNIQYF
TRBV6-2/TRBV6-3 CASSRGGETQYF